Listed here is a single T cell receptor beta chain. The clone's antigen remains unknown. One base away there is no much larger clone; base qualities are not given. TCRbeta CDR3 regions were amplified from genomic DNA by means of the immunoSEQ Assay, a bias-controlled multiplex PCR. In the paper's pipeline: Within the assay, amplification of reference gene primers was used to estimate how many nucleated cells each sample contained. Sequence reads were collapsed and filtered to measure the absolute abundance of every unique TCRbeta CDR3 rearrangement. For each sample, productive Simpson clonality was calculated as the square root of Simpson's diversity index across productive rearrangements. What TCRdb holds here is the immuneACCESS table cut down to in-frame rearrangements. Part of the clones is not present; checked against another copy, under half of the missing clones reflect an unresolved V gene, and the others are unexplained. V, J and clone size were drawn from that table, and D and trimming were deduced from the DNA. This sample gives some 200,000 clones in total; about 80% of them show up just once. The biggest ten clones account for 7.5% of the sample.

The germline V gene (reference sequence) sets CDR1 to LGHDT and CDR2 to YNNKEL. At the junction V is shortened by 4 bases and J by 1 base; bases outside the gene matches: 10. The CDR3 starts with the cysteine, ends with the phenylalanine, and has 18 residues. Only the CDR3 part of the read is kept: 54 bases, read in frame from the first base. This entry comes from a study of blood T cell repertoires in COVID-19 (TCRdb year 2020). Study-wide context: The collaborator samples originated in the United States, Italy and Spain and spanned the acute and convalescent phases of COVID-19. The material from the prospective study consisted of cDNA or gDNA derived from T cells, B-cell-depleted T cells, or PBMCs. The dataset comprised deeply sampled blood TCRbeta repertoires from subjects exposed to, actively infected with, or recovered from COVID-19. The repertoires were released in a freely available public database meant as a resource for research on the immune response to SARS-CoV-2. The samples were drawn from two sources: the first 160 participants of the ongoing ImmuneRACE study, and 1,000 to 1,500 subjects contributed by 6 global collaborators. A de-identified subject ID, COVID-19 status, age in years and sex were almost always included in the sample metadata. Where HLA class I and class II types were available, the types were taken from metadata supplied by the sample provider, not from assay-based typing.

The full study reports these points: Clinical and demographic metadata were provided uncurated, with the amount varying by source and participant.

Participants in the prospective study were aged roughly 18 to 90 years, lived in 20 to 25 United States geographic areas, and enrolled through a virtual design. In the prospective study, cohorts were assigned on the basis of participant-reported clinical history obtained from a screening survey and a study questionnaire. ImmuneRACE Cohort 3 recovered participants were defined by two consecutive negative NP/OP PCR tests, healthcare professional clearance, or symptom resolution. In the prospective study, mobile phlebotomists collected whole blood, serum and a nasopharyngeal or oropharyngeal swab from each participant. Over a roughly 2-month period, participants in the prospective study had the option of providing additional blood draws and questionnaires. Prospective study blood samples were shipped either frozen or at room temperature before DNA extraction.

The sequenced material came from PBMCs or T cells enriched from blood (not recorded which). This sequence uses TRBV3-1 (or the pseudogene TRBV3-2) and TRBJ2-7; the junction holds 13 bases that match TRBD2. The source is a man aged 40-49 years who had recovered from COVID-19. The DNA sequence follows: TGTGCCAGCAGCCCATATAAGACTAGCGGGGGGAGGTCCTACGAGCAGTACTTC. This is translated as CASSPYKTSGGRSYEQYF.